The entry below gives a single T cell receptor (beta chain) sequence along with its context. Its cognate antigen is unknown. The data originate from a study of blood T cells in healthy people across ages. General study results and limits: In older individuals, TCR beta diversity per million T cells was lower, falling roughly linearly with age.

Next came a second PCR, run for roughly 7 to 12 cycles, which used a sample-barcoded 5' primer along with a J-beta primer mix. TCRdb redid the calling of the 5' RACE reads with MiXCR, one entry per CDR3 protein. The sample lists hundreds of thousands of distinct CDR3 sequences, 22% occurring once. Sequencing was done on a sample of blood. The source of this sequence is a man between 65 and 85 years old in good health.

The CDR3 region is CASSQPGQPYGYTF. The CDR3 coding sequence is TGCGCCAGCAGCCAACCGGGACAGCCCTATGGCTACACCTTC. The chain uses TRBV4-3 and TRBJ1-2; 7 bases agree with TRBD1. The J segment lost 4 bases and the V segment lost 2 bases, leaving 4 bases of the junction unmatched. The CDR3 is made up of 14 amino acids. CDR1 is LGHNA and CDR2 is YSLEER in the germline V gene.